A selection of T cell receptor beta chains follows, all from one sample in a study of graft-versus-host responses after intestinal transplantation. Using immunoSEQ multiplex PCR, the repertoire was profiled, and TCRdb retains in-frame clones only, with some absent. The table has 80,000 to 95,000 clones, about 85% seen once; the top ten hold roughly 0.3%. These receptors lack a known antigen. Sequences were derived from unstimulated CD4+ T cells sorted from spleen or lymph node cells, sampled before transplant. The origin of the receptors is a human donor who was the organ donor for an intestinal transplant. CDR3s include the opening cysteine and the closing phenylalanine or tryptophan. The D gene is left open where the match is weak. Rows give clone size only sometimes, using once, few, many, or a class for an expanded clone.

CASSRQTGTSLWNEQFF,TGTGCCAGCAGCCGACAGACCGGGACTAGCCTTTGGAATGAGCAGTTCTTC,TRBD2,TRBJ2-1,.,TRBV13
CASSTSGRTDTQYF,TGTGCCAGCAGCACCAGCGGGAGAACAGATACGCAGTATTTT,TRBD2,TRBJ2-3,.,TRBV28
CAISIQASGNTIYF,TGTGCCATCAGCATACAGGCTTCGGGAAACACCATATATTTT,.,TRBJ1-3,.,TRBV10-3
CASSLPRLAGAPGELFF,TGCGCCAGCAGCTTGCCCCGACTAGCGGGAGCCCCCGGGGAGCTGTTTTTT,TRBD2,TRBJ2-2,.,TRBV5-1
CASSVERGGKLFF,TGTGCCAGCAGCGTAGAGAGGGGAGGAAAACTGTTTTTT,.,TRBJ1-4,.,TRBV9
CASSLELSGEGYTF,TGTGCCAGCAGCTTGGAGCTGTCAGGGGAAGGCTACACCTTC,.,TRBJ1-2,.,TRBV5-4
CASSEALQQGVFPSPLHF,TGTGCCAGCAGTGAAGCGCTTCAACAGGGGGTCTTTCCTTCACCCCTCCACTTT,TRBD1,TRBJ1-6,.,TRBV2
CASSQSEGVDDTEAFF,TGCGCCAGCAGCCAATCAGAGGGGGTCGACGACACTGAAGCTTTCTTT,.,TRBJ1-1,.,TRBV4-1
CASSQARGGGGEQYF,TGTGCCAGCAGCCAAGCAAGAGGCGGGGGAGGTGAGCAGTACTTC,TRBD2,TRBJ2-7,.,TRBV14
CASSPGAGDREQYF,TGTGCCAGCAGTCCTGGGGCGGGAGACCGCGAGCAGTACTTC,TRBD2,TRBJ2-7,few,TRBV2
CASSRTGSRPQHF,TGTGCCAGCAGCCGGACAGGGAGTAGGCCCCAGCATTTT,TRBD1,TRBJ1-5,.,TRBV7-8
CSVGRTSGDTQYF,TGCAGCGTTGGTCGGACTAGCGGGGATACGCAGTATTTT,TRBD2,TRBJ2-3,.,TRBV29-1
CASSLGAGVDTQYF,TGCGCCAGCAGCTTGGGTGCAGGCGTGGATACGCAGTATTTT,.,TRBJ2-3,once,TRBV5-1
CASSPGTGGPNTEAFF,TGTGCCAGCAGCCCCGGGACAGGGGGGCCGAACACTGAAGCTTTCTTT,TRBD1,TRBJ1-1,.,TRBV7-3
CASRPPYPMNTEAFF,TGTGCCAGCAGGCCTCCCTATCCAATGAACACTGAAGCTTTCTTT,.,TRBJ1-1,.,TRBV7-9
CASSGTRGYGETQYF,TGTGCCAGCAGTGGGACTCGTGGGTACGGAGAGACCCAGTACTTC,.,TRBJ2-5,.,TRBV2
CASSAGTRGSLDTQYF,TGTGCCAGCAGTGCCGGGACTAGGGGCTCCCTCGATACGCAGTATTTT,TRBD2,TRBJ2-3,.,TRBV25-1
CASIQGNYEQYF,TGTGCCAGCATACAGGGGAACTACGAGCAGTACTTC,TRBD1,TRBJ2-7,.,TRBV2
CASSLQQGYEQYF,TGTGCCAGCAGCTTGCAACAGGGCTACGAGCAGTACTTC,.,TRBJ2-7,once,TRBV7-6
CASSSTTSGRTYNEQFF,TGTGCCAGCAGCTCCACGACTAGCGGGAGGACCTACAATGAGCAGTTCTTC,TRBD2,TRBJ2-1,.,TRBV7-3
CASSVFYGLQETQYF,TGTGCCAGCAGCGTATTCTACGGTCTGCAAGAGACCCAGTACTTC,.,TRBJ2-5,.,TRBV9
CASSLAGDYGYTF,TGTGCCAGCAGCCTGGCGGGGGACTATGGCTACACCTTC,.,TRBJ1-2,few,TRBV6-5
CASSDWGQGTDTQYF,TGTGCCAGCAGTGATTGGGGACAGGGCACAGATACGCAGTATTTT,TRBD1,TRBJ2-3,.,TRBV6-1
CASSALTGQGTEAFF,TGTGCCAGCAGTGCCTTAACTGGACAGGGGACTGAAGCTTTCTTT,TRBD1,TRBJ1-1,.,TRBV2
CSVSGTFNEKLFF,TGCAGCGTGTCCGGGACATTCAACGAAAAACTGTTTTTT,.,TRBJ1-4,.,TRBV29-1
CASSRTGYSEAFF,TGTGCCAGCAGTCGGACAGGGTATTCGGAAGCTTTCTTT,TRBD1,TRBJ1-1,.,TRBV6-5
CASRAWGHRYEQYF,TGTGCCAGCCGCGCCTGGGGACACAGATACGAGCAGTACTTC,.,TRBJ2-7,.,TRBV5-6
CASSIGAARGNEQFF,TGTGCCAGTAGTATTGGGGCAGCCCGAGGCAATGAGCAGTTCTTC,.,TRBJ2-1,.,TRBV19
CASGRGWGTNTGELFF,TGCGCCAGCGGGAGGGGGTGGGGGACAAACACCGGGGAGCTGTTTTTT,.,TRBJ2-2,.,TRBV23-1
CASSSDIRDSLYNEQFF,TGTGCCAGCAGCTCTGACATCCGGGACAGTCTATACAATGAGCAGTTCTTC,TRBD1,TRBJ2-1,.,TRBV7-9
CASRQTSGSSSGELFF,TGTGCCAGCAGACAAACTAGCGGGAGTTCTTCCGGGGAGCTGTTTTTT,TRBD2,TRBJ2-2,.,TRBV7-3
CASSPRLVNEQYF,TGTGCCAGCAGCCCCAGACTAGTAAACGAGCAGTACTTC,.,TRBJ2-7,.,TRBV9
CASSFPGTARGRYNEQFF,TGTGCCAGCAGCTTTCCCGGGACTGCCAGAGGCAGGTACAATGAGCAGTTCTTC,.,TRBJ2-1,.,TRBV5-4
CASSPPRQGGNTEAFF,TGTGCCAGCAGCCCACCGAGACAGGGGGGCAACACTGAAGCTTTCTTT,TRBD1,TRBJ1-1,.,TRBV28
CASSGTGGAYGYTF,TGTGCCAGCAGCGGGACAGGGGGCGCCTATGGCTACACCTTC,TRBD1,TRBJ1-2,.,TRBV5-8
CASSPRLAGGQETQYF,TGTGCCAGCAGCCCCAGACTAGCGGGGGGGCAAGAGACCCAGTACTTC,TRBD2,TRBJ2-5,.,TRBV7-3
CASSVLRDGYTF,TGTGCCAGCAGTGTCCTCAGGGATGGCTACACCTTC,.,TRBJ1-2,.,TRBV6-1
CASSLGSDRGTGTQYF,TGTGCCAGCAGCTTAGGGAGTGACCGGGGGACAGGGACCCAGTACTTC,TRBD1,TRBJ2-5,.,TRBV7-6
CASSPLAGGLGHEQFF,TGTGCCAGCTCACCTCTAGCGGGAGGGCTAGGGCATGAGCAGTTCTTC,TRBD2,TRBJ2-1,once,TRBV18
CASSPLADTYEQYF,TGTGCCAGCAGCCCCTTAGCGGATACCTACGAGCAGTACTTC,.,TRBJ2-7,.,TRBV9
CAWSGQTGGGGYTF,TGTGCCTGGAGTGGCCAGACAGGGGGAGGTGGCTACACCTTC,TRBD1,TRBJ1-2,.,TRBV30
CASSFTRDRGADTQYF,TGTGCCAGCAGCTTTACCCGGGACAGGGGAGCAGATACGCAGTATTTT,TRBD1,TRBJ2-3,.,TRBV7-2
CASSTSLVPTAERAF,.,.,TRBJ1-2,.,TRBV5-1
CASSLSLAGSYNEQFF,TGCGCCAGCAGCCTTTCTCTAGCGGGATCCTACAATGAGCAGTTCTTC,TRBD2,TRBJ2-1,.,TRBV4-3
CASSPDRNIQYF,TGTGCCAGCAGCCCGGACAGAAACATTCAGTACTTC,.,TRBJ2-4,.,TRBV7-2
CASSIGLAGAGELFF,TGTGCCAGTAGTATAGGACTAGCGGGAGCCGGGGAGCTGTTTTTT,TRBD2,TRBJ2-2,few,TRBV19
CASSAQPGSGGELFF,TGTGCCAGCAGTGCCCAACCAGGTTCCGGCGGGGAGCTGTTTTTT,.,TRBJ2-2,once,TRBV6-4
CASSLASTGNNSPLHF,TGTGCCAGCAGCTTAGCCTCAACGGGAAATAATTCACCCCTCCACTTT,.,TRBJ1-6,.,TRBV7-2
CASSLMRKDQPQHF,TGTGCCAGCAGCTTAATGCGGAAAGATCAGCCCCAGCATTTT,.,TRBJ1-5,.,TRBV7-2
CASSHDTGRQQYF,TGTGCCAGCAGTCACGATACAGGGCGCCAGCAGTACTTC,.,TRBJ2-7,.,TRBV6-1
CASGRTEETQYF,TGTGCCAGCGGAAGGACAGAAGAGACCCAGTACTTC,.,TRBJ2-5,once,TRBV6-1
CASRGGTGGFQPQHF,TGCGCCAGCAGGGGGGGGACAGGGGGGTTTCAGCCCCAGCATTTT,TRBD1,TRBJ1-5,.,TRBV10-1
CASSAGTFIDEQYF,TGTGCCAGCAGCGCAGGGACATTTATAGACGAGCAGTACTTC,.,TRBJ2-7,.,TRBV9
CASTPGRAGNTEAFF,TGTGCCAGCACCCCTGGGAGGGCGGGGAACACTGAAGCTTTCTTT,.,TRBJ1-1,.,TRBV6-1